The entry that follows covers one T cell receptor (beta chain) sequence. This record belongs to a study of shared clonotypes between healthy human individuals. The protocol was immunoSEQ multiplex PCR, while the TCRdb copy is restricted to in-frame clones and leaves out a portion. The data show 2 million to 2.5 million clones, with less than 95% seen just once and around 0.4% held by the top ten. The CDR3 length is 16 residues. V was trimmed by 5 bases and J by 4 bases, leaving 19 bases between them. Germline CDR1 and CDR2: SGHTA and FQGNSA. The source of this sequence is a man aged 18 to 29 in good health. Some clones in this sample may be carry-over from other donors' samples. The sequenced sample consisted of naive CD4+ T cells from PBMCs. Subset meaning: CD45RA+ positively selected. The chain employs TRBV7-2 and TRBJ2-3; D is possibly TRBD2 (5 bases). The CDR3 DNA follows: TGTGCCAGCAGCCCGGGGATTTTGTTAGGTGCAGATACGCAGTATTTT. Its protein is CASSPGILLGADTQYF. Full variable domain (outside the CDR3, taken from reference TRBV7-2 and TRBJ2-3): GAGVSQSPSNKVTEKGKDVELRCDPISGHTALYWYRQSLGQGLEFLIYFQGNSAPDKSGLPSDRFSAERTGGSVSTLTIQRTQQEDSAVYLCASSPGILLGADTQYFGPGTRLTVL.